These T cell receptor beta chains were read from a single sample in a study of shared clonotypes between healthy human individuals. TCRdb's table, derived via immunoSEQ multiplex PCR, lists solely in-frame clones and lacks some. The sample has some 500,000 clones; about 96% are singletons. Sequenced sample: naive CD4+ T cells sorted from blood. The receptors come from a woman aged 25 to 39 in good health. CDR3s include the opening cysteine and the closing phenylalanine or tryptophan. A D gene is named only where the DNA matches it firmly. Rows may omit the clone size; those that give it use once, few, many or a size class.

V	size	J	D	DNA	CDR3
TRBV28	-	TRBJ2-7	-	TGTGCCAGCAGGCCGGGACTTCCGGCCTACGAGCAGTACTTC	CASRPGLPAYEQYF
TRBV28	once	TRBJ2-6	-	TGTGCCAGCAGGTCCACAGGGTCCGGGGCCAACGTCCTGACTTTC	CASRSTGSGANVLTF
TRBV28	-	TRBJ2-3	-	TGTGCCAGCATTACCGGGGGTGTGGGAGATACGCAGTATTTT	CASITGGVGDTQYF
TRBV6-5	-	TRBJ1-5	-	TGTGCCAGCGGCGTATACAATCAGCCCCAGCATTTT	CASGVYNQPQHF
TRBV6-5	-	TRBJ2-5	-	TGTGCCAGCAGTTCCCCCCCGGGGGCGATGGAGACCCAGTACTTC	CASSSPPGAMETQYF
TRBV7-6	-	TRBJ2-7	TRBD2	TGTGCCAGCAGCTTGGATACGGGAGGCTACGAGCAGTACTTC	CASSLDTGGYEQYF
TRBV2	-	TRBJ1-5	-	TGTGCCAGCAGGGCCAGCTCCAATTTAAATCAGCCCCAGCATTTT	CASRASSNLNQPQHF
TRBV30	-	TRBJ1-1	-	TGTGCCTGGAGTCCCCAGGGACTAGCGATTAACACTGAAGCTTTCTTT	CAWSPQGLAINTEAFF
TRBV28	-	TRBJ2-7	TRBD1	TGTGCCAGCAGCCCAATGGGGGGACAGGGTTTCTACGAGCAGTACTTC	CASSPMGGQGFYEQYF
TRBV19	-	TRBJ2-7	TRBD1	TGTGCCAGTAGTGTCGACAGGGGTAGCTACGAGCAGTACTTC	CASSVDRGSYEQYF
TRBV7-3	-	TRBJ2-2	-	TGTGCCAGCAGCCCGTCGGCGGCCGGGGAGCTGTTTTTT	CASSPSAAGELFF
TRBV5-4	-	TRBJ2-1	-	TGTGCCAGCAGCTTGGGCTTTACACTCACCAACAATGAGCAGTTCTTC	CASSLGFTLTNNEQFF
TRBV7-2	-	TRBJ2-7	TRBD1	TGTGCCAGCAGCCCTCCGGGACAGGGGGCGTGGGAGCAGTACTTC	CASSPPGQGAWEQYF
TRBV28	-	TRBJ1-5	-	TGTGCCAGCAGTCGATGGGACATTAGCAATCAGCCCCAGCATTTT	CASSRWDISNQPQHF
TRBV5-8	-	TRBJ1-5	-	TGTGCCAGCAGCTTGGAGGGGGGGGGATTCCCCGCCCAGCATTTT	CASSLEGGGFPAQHF
TRBV5-8	-	TRBJ2-7	-	TGTGCCAGCAGCTGGTATAAGGGGACCTACGAGCAGTACTTC	CASSWYKGTYEQYF
TRBV21-1	-	TRBJ1-5	-	TGTGCCAGCAGCCCTGGGTCGCCCGCCGACGGTCAGCCCCAGCATTTT	CASSPGSPADGQPQHF
TRBV30	-	TRBJ2-1	TRBD2	TGTGCCTGGATGCGGCAGCGGGACTACAATGAGCAGTTCTTC	CAWMRQRDYNEQFF
TRBV5-1	once	TRBJ2-1	-	TGCGCCAGCAGCTGGGGGGCCCGGAGCTCCTACAATGAGCAGTTCTTC	CASSWGARSSYNEQFF
TRBV7-9	-	TRBJ1-4	TRBD1	TGTGCCAGCAGCTCCCGGGACAGGGGAAAAACTAATGAAAAACTGTTTTTT	CASSSRDRGKTNEKLFF
TRBV19	once	TRBJ2-2	-	TGTGCCAGTAGTTTACATGCCGGGGAGCTGTTTTTT	CASSLHAGELFF
TRBV9	-	TRBJ1-5	-	TGTGCCAGCAGCGTAGCGGGCGAAGTCGTGCAGCCCCAGCATTTT	CASSVAGEVVQPQHF
TRBV5-8	-	TRBJ1-4	-	TGTGCCAGCAGCTTGCGGGGGGAGGTCAGTGAAAAACTGTTTTTT	CASSLRGEVSEKLFF
TRBV10-1	-	TRBJ2-4	-	TGCGCCAGCAGTGAGTCTGCGGGGGCCCTAGCCAAAAACATTCAGTACTTC	CASSESAGALAKNIQYF
TRBV4-1	-	TRBJ2-7	-	TGCGCCAGCAGCCTGGACGCACGGGAAGCCTACGAGCAGTACTTC	CASSLDAREAYEQYF
TRBV18	-	TRBJ1-1	TRBD1	TGTGCCAGCTCACCGTTTAACAGGGGAACTGAAGCTTTCTTT	CASSPFNRGTEAFF
TRBV6-6	-	TRBJ2-2	-	TGTGCCAGTCAGGGACGTGACACCGGGGAGCTGTTTTTT	CASQGRDTGELFF
TRBV4-1	-	TRBJ1-6	-	TGCGCCAGCAGCCAAGAAATCCCCACTTCATCCTATAATTCACCCCTCCACTTT	CASSQEIPTSSYNSPLHF
TRBV28	-	TRBJ2-3	TRBD2	TGTGCCAGCAGTTTAATGGCGGGAGGAGGCACAGATACGCAGTATTTT	CASSLMAGGGTDTQYF
TRBV2	once	TRBJ2-1	-	TGTGCCAGCGGTTCGGGGGGCGCCTACAATGAGCAGTTCTTC	CASGSGGAYNEQFF
TRBV7-3	-	TRBJ2-2	-	TGTGCCAGCAGACAGGGATTAACCGGGGAGCTGTTTTTT	CASRQGLTGELFF
TRBV18	-	TRBJ2-5	TRBD2	TGTGCCAGCTCACCAGACCGGACTAGCGTAGAGACCCAGTACTTC	CASSPDRTSVETQYF
TRBV7-3	once	TRBJ1-2	-	TGTGCCAGCAGCCAAGAACAGGGACTCGATGGCTACACCTTC	CASSQEQGLDGYTF
TRBV6-1	once	TRBJ1-5	TRBD1	TGTGCCAGCAGTACCCCGGGACAGCTCAATCAGCCCCAGCATTTT	CASSTPGQLNQPQHF
TRBV5-4	-	TRBJ2-6	-	TGTGCCAGCAGCCCGGAACAGGGTTATGGGGCCAACGTCCTGACTTTC	CASSPEQGYGANVLTF